This TCR beta chain appears in the sequencing data of a study of shared clonotypes between healthy human individuals. The CDR3 extends over 14 amino acids. CDR1 KGHSH and CDR2 LQKENI come from the germline V gene. Trimming stripped 0 bases from V and 8 bases from J, with 13 bases between. Generated by immunoSEQ multiplex PCR, the TCRdb table keeps only in-frame clones and is missing some. The sample yields fewer than 2.5 million clones, approximately 94% seen once. This TCR derives from a man aged 18-30 years in good health. Some clones in this sample may be carry-over from other donors' samples. The sequencing input was naive CD4+ T cells from PBMCs. The sample's subset: CD45RA+ positively selected. The chain employs TRBV18 and TRBJ1-2; D gene ambiguous. The CDR3 bases are TGTGCCAGCTCACCACCGGGCACCCCGGGGGGCTACACCTTC. Its protein product is CASSPPGTPGGYTF.